A single sample is the source of the 11 T cell receptor beta chains below, sequenced in a study of blood T cell repertoires in COVID-19 (TCRdb year 2020). Library preparation employed the immunoSEQ multiplex PCR assay. This immuneACCESS table, as held by TCRdb, lists in-frame sequences with V and J called but not all clones. Of the missing ones, under half trace to an unresolved V gene in checked studies; the others have no known cause. This sample gives approximately 130,000 clones in total; roughly four fifths of them show up just once. The top ten hold more than 15% of the sample. Sequencing was performed on PBMCs or T cells enriched from blood (not recorded which). These receptors were taken from a man aged 30-40 years who had recovered from COVID-19.

Written as DNA, the CDR3 is TGTGCCAGCAGTCCCAGGACAGAGAATCAGCCCCAGCATTTT. Residues: CASSPRTENQPQHF. The V call is TRBV2, the J call TRBJ1-5; tentatively, D is TRBD1 (6 bases). The germline V and J ends were trimmed by 5 bases and 4 bases, with 12 bases remaining between them. The germline V gene encodes CDR1 SNHLY and CDR2 FYNNEI. CDR3 size: 14 residues. Looking up the rest from reference TRBV2 and TRBJ1-5 gives the full variable domain: EPEVTQTPSHQVTQMGQEVILRCVPISNHLYFYWYRQILGQKVEFLVSFYNNEISEKSEIFDDQFSVERPDGSNFTLKIRSTKLEDSAMYFCASSPRTENQPQHFGDGTRLSIL.

V and J are TRBV5-5 and TRBJ2-3; a possible D gene is TRBD2 (6 bases). Trimming shortened V by 0 bases and J by 1 base, and 9 bases separated the two germline ends. The CDR3 is made up of 15 amino acids. The V gene's germline CDR1 is SGHKS and CDR2 YYEKEE (reference sequence). This chain's CDR3 is CASSLAPGGTDTQYF. The CDR3 nucleotides are TGTGCCAGCAGCTTGGCCCCGGGAGGCACAGATACGCAGTATTTT.

The chain is built from TRBV2 and TRBJ2-1; 15 bases fit TRBD2. Trimming removed 7 bases from V and 14 bases from J; junction bases left unmatched: 15. The CDR3 runs to 16 residues. Germline CDR1 reads SNHLY; CDR2 reads FYNNEI. Here the CDR3 reads CASKDRGRGLAGGEFF. As DNA, the CDR3 is TGTGCCAGCAAAGACAGGGGCCGTGGACTAGCGGGAGGGGAGTTCTTC.

Only a few counts were recorded for this clone. The chain has TRBV10-1 and TRBJ2-3, with TRBD2 matching 12 bases. CDR3 length: 16 amino acids. The ends lost 6 bases at V and 6 bases at J; junction bases unmatched: 10. Germline CDR1 is WNHNN and CDR2 is SYGVQD (reference sequence). The DNA of the CDR3 is TGCGCCAGCAGCGGCGGACTAGCGGGGACAGGGGATACGCAGTATTTT. Its protein is CASSGGLAGTGDTQYF.

This chain links TRBV5-4 with TRBJ1-3; 9 bases match TRBD1. Trimming took 4 bases from V and 4 from J; bases not matched to a gene: 6. The germline gives CDR1 SGHNT, CDR2 YYREEE (reference sequence). This CDR3 region has 15 residues. The CDR3 reads CASSLRQGVGNTIYF. In DNA form, the CDR3 reads TGTGCCAGCAGCCTGCGACAGGGGGTGGGAAACACCATATATTTT.

This chain uses TRBV5-1 with TRBJ1-5; the D is unclear. This CDR3 has 15 amino acids. The germline V and J ends were trimmed by 5 bases and 0 bases, with 12 bases remaining between them. Germline V CDR1 and CDR2: SGHRS, YFSETQ. The CDR3 loop reads CASRLWADSNQPQHF. The CDR3 bases are TGCGCCAGCAGGTTATGGGCCGATAGCAATCAGCCCCAGCATTTT.

J is TRBJ1-6 and V is TRBV24-1; D gene unclear. The CDR3 has 14 residues. Germline loops: CDR1 KGHDR, CDR2 SFDVKD. The DNA for the CDR3 is TGTGCACCCCCCGGATCGGGAAATAATTCACCCCTCCACTTT. Translation gives CAPPGSGNNSPLHF.

This chain joins TRBV4-2 and TRBJ2-5; 9 nucleotides line up with TRBD2. V lost 0 bases to trimming and J lost 5 bases; unmatched junction nucleotides: 16. Germline V lookup: CDR1 LGHNA, CDR2 YNFKEQ. This CDR3 has 19 amino acids. CDR3 amino acids: CASSQDLPRLAGGLETQYF. Written as DNA, the CDR3 is TGTGCCAGCAGCCAAGATCTCCCTCGGCTTGCGGGGGGGCTTGAGACCCAGTACTTC.

CDR3 nucleotides: TGTGCCAGCAGCCCGCGGGAGGGGCTCGAGCAGTACGTC. Its translation is CASSPREGLEQYV. The J gene is TRBJ2-7, the V gene TRBV7-9; 9 bases map to TRBD2. Trimming cost V 5 bases and J 6 bases; bases outside gene matches: 5. The CDR3 sequence is 13 residues long. CDR1 and CDR2 (germline): SEHNR, FQNEAQ (reference sequence).

The rearrangement uses TRBV9 and TRBJ2-5; D is perhaps TRBD2 (5 bases). From germline, CDR1 is SGDLS and CDR2 YYNGEE. This CDR3 is built from 16 residues. V gave up 2 bases and J gave up 3 bases, with 17 bases separating them. CDR3 sequence reads: CASSVRTDTGEETQYF. CDR3 coding DNA: TGTGCCAGCAGCGTCCGGACTGACACTGGAGAAGAGACCCAGTACTTC.

The V call is TRBV19, the J call TRBJ1-5; TRBD1 is a possible D gene (5 bases). Germline CDR1 LNHDA, CDR2 SQIVND (reference sequence). V was pared by 4 bases and J by 3 bases, with 10 bases between. CDR3 length equals 14 residues. The CDR3 bases are TGTGCCAGTAGTACATCAGGGTCCAATCAGCCCCAGCATTTT. It yields the protein CASSTSGSNQPQHF.